The sequence of this T cell receptor (beta chain) was determined in a study of Ad26.COV2.S vaccination and SARS-CoV-2 variants. Study context: The study gave Ad26.COV2.S intramuscularly, once or twice 56 days apart. Whole-study findings and limits: Total T cell responses were possibly underestimated by TCR breadth and depth analyses.

Germline CDR1 and CDR2: MDHEN and SYDVKM. V was pared by 6 bases and J by 4 bases, with 13 bases between. This CDR3 contains 13 residues. With respect to this clone: The antigen is undetermined.

Using immunoSEQ multiplex PCR, the repertoire was profiled, and TCRdb retains in-frame clones only, with some absent. The sample carries approximately 480,000 clones, around 88% recorded once. The treatment denotes: about 20 received Ad26.COV2.S at low or high dose, single or two shots; about five received placebo; per-sample allocation not given. Sampling occurred on day 63 after the first vaccine or placebo injection. This vaccine is an Ad26 vector that expresses the Wuhan-strain SARS-CoV-2 spike. This clonotype was sampled from a person aged 18 to 65 who received the Ad26.COV2.S COVID-19 vaccine or a placebo. The rearrangement uses TRBV28 and TRBJ2-7; perhaps TRBD2 as D (6 bases). This specimen was peripheral blood, taken in a trial of Ad26.COV2.S vaccine versus placebo. The DNA of the CDR3 is TGTGCCAGCAGGGGGACGGGGGATTACGAGCAGTACTTC. Its protein is CASRGTGDYEQYF.